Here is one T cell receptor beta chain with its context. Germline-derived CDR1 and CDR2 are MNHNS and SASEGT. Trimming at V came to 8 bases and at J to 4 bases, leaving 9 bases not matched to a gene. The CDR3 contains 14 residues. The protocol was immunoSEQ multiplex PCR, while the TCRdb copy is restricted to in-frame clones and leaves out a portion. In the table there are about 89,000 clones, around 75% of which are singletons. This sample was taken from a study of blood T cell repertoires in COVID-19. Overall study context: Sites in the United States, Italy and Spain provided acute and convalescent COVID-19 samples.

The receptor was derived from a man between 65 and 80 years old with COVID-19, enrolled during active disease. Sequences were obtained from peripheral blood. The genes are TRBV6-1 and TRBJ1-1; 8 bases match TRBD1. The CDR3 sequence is CASGDQGASTEAFF. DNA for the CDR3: TGTGCCAGCGGCGATCAGGGGGCGAGCACTGAAGCTTTCTTT.